This note documents a single T cell receptor beta chain sequence. Its matching antigen is unknown. The sample originates from a study of T cell responses to AZD1222 COVID-19 vaccine. Pooled in the analysis were second doses at about 4 or about 12 weeks. General study findings and limits: Samples come after the peak T cell response, not at day 14. Seropositive AZD1222 recipients at baseline numbered only six or seven. Rises in breadth and depth of Spike-specific TCRs came after two AZD1222 doses.

Sequenced by immunoSEQ multiplex PCR; TCRdb stores in-frame clones only, minus some. The sample has approximately 130,000 clones, approximately 88% seen once. The clonotype originates from an adult who received the AZD1222 COVID-19 vaccine. The sample was peripheral blood, taken 28 days after the second AZD1222 dose.

CDR3 region: CASSLVQAGELFF. The CDR3 DNA is TGTGCCAGCAGCTTAGTGCAGGCCGGGGAGCTGTTTTTT. The chain uses TRBV7-8 and TRBJ2-2; D is ambiguous. The V and J ends lost 1 base and 6 bases respectively, with 6 bases between them. Germline V gene sequence: CDR1 SGHVS, CDR2 FQNEAQ. The CDR3 covers 13 residues.